A single sample gave rise to the 21 T cell receptor beta chains below, sequenced in a study of vaccination and CD4 T cells after COVID-19. Documented treatment: approximately 10-day PBMC culture with coronavirus spike peptide pools or control peptides (ViraFEST assay). The antigens these receptors bind are not known. An Oncomine TCR Beta short-read assay was used to sequence the DNA from cultured CD4+ T cells. TCRdb analysed the PCR reads with MiXCR anew, one entry per CDR3 protein. The sample yields approximately 15,000 distinct CDR3 sequences, approximately 56% seen once. The sequenced material came from CD4+ T cells from blood, cultured in vitro. These receptors came from a human donor who had recovered from COVID-19.

The gene calls are TRBV5-4 and TRBJ2-5, with a possible D match to TRBD1 (5 bases). Per the germline V gene, CDR1 is SGHNT and CDR2 is YYREEE (reference sequence). V gave up 2 bases and J gave up 5 bases, with 22 bases separating them. CDR3 size: 17 residues. The CDR3 spells CASSFETAITRRETQYF. The CDR3 bases are TGTGCCAGCAGCTTCGAGACAGCTATAACGAGGCGGGAGACCCAGTACTTC.

This chain uses TRBV11-3 with TRBJ1-6; TRBD1 aligns across 7 bases. From germline, CDR1 is SGHNT and CDR2 YENEEA. After removal of 0 bases from V and 6 bases from J, the junction contained 11 bases not matched to a gene. The CDR3 sequence is 18 residues long. The DNA of the CDR3 is TGTGCCAGCAGCTTAGATCGACCCCACAGGGGAGGTAATTCACCCCTCCACTTT. As protein: CASSLDRPHRGGNSPLHF.

This chain links TRBV6-1 with TRBJ1-5; D gene unclear. The V gene lost 1 base and the J gene lost 2 bases, with 12 bases spanning the gap. The CDR3 loop spans 16 amino acids. The germline V gene encodes CDR1 MNHNS and CDR2 SASEGT. The CDR3 spells CASSEVMGLGNQPQHF. For the CDR3, the DNA is TGTGCCAGCAGTGAAGTTATGGGGTTGGGCAATCAGCCCCAGCATTTT.

The chain links TRBV20-1 to TRBJ2-1; 12 bases map to TRBD2. The J segment lost 0 bases and the V segment lost 2 bases, leaving 2 bases of the junction unmatched. This CDR3 has 16 residues. Germline V gives CDR1 DFQATT, CDR2 SNEGSKA (reference sequence). The CDR3 is CSARRLAGVSYNEQFF. In DNA, the CDR3 is TGCAGTGCTAGACGACTAGCGGGGGTCTCCTACAATGAGCAGTTCTTC.

J is TRBJ1-2 and V is TRBV19; D not certain. The V and J ends lost 8 bases and 7 bases respectively, with 14 bases between them. This CDR3 has 12 amino acids. Germline values: CDR1 LNHDA, CDR2 SQIVND (reference sequence). In DNA form, the CDR3 reads TGTGCCAGTCGTAAGACTGAAAGTGGCTACACCTTC. This codes for CASRKTESGYTF.

The chain links TRBV7-9 to TRBJ1-1; D may be TRBD1 (5 bases). V was pared by 3 bases and J by 5 bases, with 13 bases between. Germline V lookup: CDR1 SEHNR, CDR2 FQNEAQ (reference sequence). The CDR3 length is 14 residues. This CDR3 is CASSFAGLKTEAFF. The CDR3 nucleotides are TGTGCCAGCAGCTTCGCAGGGTTAAAGACTGAAGCTTTCTTT.

V usage is TRBV3-1 and J usage is TRBJ1-1; D may be TRBD1 (5 bases). This CDR3 region has 15 residues. V was clipped by 4 bases and J by 0 bases, with 12 bases between them. The germline CDR1 and CDR2 sequences are LGHDT and YNNKEL (reference sequence). As DNA, the CDR3 is TGTGCCAGCAGCCTTGATCGGGGCATGAACACTGAAGCTTTCTTT. Translation: CASSLDRGMNTEAFF.

V usage is TRBV30 and J usage is TRBJ1-1; possibly TRBD1 for D (6 bases). CDR1 is GTSNPN, CDR2 SVGIG, per germline (reference sequence). Trimming removed 0 bases from V and 4 bases from J, with 12 bases in between. CDR3 length equals 14 residues. The CDR3 loop is CAWSVRGASTEAFF. The CDR3 DNA follows: TGTGCCTGGAGTGTTAGGGGGGCGAGCACTGAAGCTTTCTTT.

The V and J genes are TRBV5-4 and TRBJ2-3; D is unresolved. Trimming removed 3 bases from V and 6 bases from J, with 20 bases in between. Germline V gene sequence: CDR1 SGHNT, CDR2 YYREEE (reference sequence). The CDR3 is made up of 16 amino acids. CDR3 sequence: CASSSRALPLTDTQYF. DNA for the CDR3: TGTGCCAGCAGCTCCCGAGCGCTCCCCCTCACTGATACGCAGTATTTT.

This chain uses TRBV7-9 with TRBJ1-3; D is uncertain. This CDR3 region has 18 residues. Germline V CDR1 and CDR2: SEHNR, FQNEAQ (reference sequence). The V end lost 4 bases, the J end lost 0 bases, and 19 bases lay between the germline ends. The CDR3 sequence is CASSYIFLGKSSGNTIYF. Here the CDR3 DNA reads TGTGCCAGCAGCTATATCTTTCTAGGAAAAAGCTCTGGAAACACCATATATTTT.

In its sample, this clonotype was seen a few times. The chain is built from TRBV7-9 and TRBJ1-3; the D is unclear. This CDR3 region has 15 residues. CDR1 is SEHNR, CDR2 FQNEAQ, per germline (reference sequence). Between the trimmed V and J ends, which lost 7 bases and 0 bases, there was a span of 13 bases. This chain's CDR3 is CASTIGRNSGNTIYF. CDR3 bases: TGTGCCAGCACCATAGGGAGGAACTCTGGAAACACCATATATTTT.

This clonotype appeared a few times. The chain recombines TRBV20-1 with TRBJ1-1, with 7 nucleotides matching TRBD1. CDR1 is DFQATT and CDR2 is SNEGSKA in the germline V gene (reference sequence). CDR3 size: 21 residues. Unmatched junction bases numbered 24, after V lost 0 bases and J lost 2 bases. The DNA of the CDR3 is TGCAGTGCTAGAGATTCGCGGAGGGGGCGCGGTAAGATAGCCCCCAACACTGAAGCTTTCTTT. Protein: CSARDSRRGRGKIAPNTEAFF.

The gene calls are TRBV7-3 and TRBJ2-5; 9 bases align to TRBD2. CDR3 length: 13 residues. Trimming took 8 bases from V and 4 from J; bases not matched to a gene: 5. CDR1 and CDR2 (germline): SGHTA, FQGTGA. The CDR3 protein is CASAGAGGETQYF. CDR3 DNA sequence: TGTGCCAGCGCTGGAGCGGGGGGAGAGACCCAGTACTTC.

The chain joins TRBV7-2 to TRBJ1-2; the D gene is possibly TRBD1 (5 bases). From germline, CDR1 is SGHTA and CDR2 FQGNSA. CDR3 length: 15 amino acids. The V end was cut by 0 bases, the J end by 0 bases, with 8 bases between. CDR3 residues: CASSLAGGTNYGYTF. CDR3 coding DNA: TGTGCCAGCAGCTTAGCCGGGGGGACTAACTATGGCTACACCTTC.

The chain has TRBV12-1 and TRBJ1-4; the D call in the table, TRBD1, was not verified against the DNA. TRBV12-1 is described as a pseudogene. This CDR3 comprises 19 residues. The CDR3 here is CASSAQRQGRLLAHEKLFF. CDR3 coding DNA: TGTGCCAGCAGCGCTCAGAGACAGGGCCGACTATTGGCTCATGAAAAACTGTTTTTT.

This clonotype was detected only a few times. This rearrangement joins TRBV20-1 to TRBJ1-1; 9 nucleotides agree with TRBD1. This CDR3 has 13 amino acids. V shed 6 bases, J shed 4 bases, and the junction held 6 bases outside the gene matches. Germline lookup yields CDR1 DFQATT and CDR2 SNEGSKA (reference sequence). The CDR3 nucleotides are TGCAGTGCACTACAGGGGGCTGGCACTGAAGCTTTCTTT. Translated: CSALQGAGTEAFF.

The chain couples TRBV27 to TRBJ2-5; a weak D match, TRBD2 (6 bases). The V gene's germline CDR1 is MNHEY and CDR2 SMNVEV (reference sequence). The CDR3 loop spans 15 amino acids. Trimming took off 3 bases at V and 4 bases at J, with 15 bases between the two ends. This chain's CDR3 is CASSFRAEGGETQYF. CDR3 coding DNA: TGTGCCAGCAGTTTCCGGGCCGAGGGAGGAGAGACCCAGTACTTC.

This chain uses TRBV9 with TRBJ2-5, with 10 bases identical to TRBD2. V lost 0 bases, J lost 4 bases, and 3 bases stayed unmatched. From germline, CDR1 is SGDLS and CDR2 YYNGEE. There are 15 residues in the CDR3. CDR3 loop: CASSVASGGPETQYF. The CDR3 nucleotides are TGTGCCAGCAGCGTAGCTAGCGGGGGCCCAGAGACCCAGTACTTC.

This rearrangement joins TRBV20-1 to TRBJ1-2; 8 bases line up with TRBD1. The junction had 11 bases not matched to a gene; V was cut back by 3 bases and J by 8 bases. Per germline, CDR1 DFQATT and CDR2 SNEGSKA (reference sequence). This CDR3 has 14 amino acids. This CDR3 is CSARAGQGLGGYTF. DNA for the CDR3: TGCAGTGCTAGGGCAGGACAGGGCTTGGGGGGCTACACCTTC.

The rearrangement links TRBV3-1 to TRBJ1-2; a weak D match, TRBD1 (5 bases). V lost 0 bases to trimming and J lost 13 bases, with 12 bases between them. This CDR3 region has 12 residues. Looked up from germline, CDR1 is LGHDT and CDR2 is YNNKEL (reference sequence). DNA of the CDR3: TGTGCCAGCAGCCAAGATCATCGGGGGTTCACCTTC. This gives the protein CASSQDHRGFTF.

This clonotype has more than one count but fewer than ten. The rearrangement links TRBV20-1 to TRBJ2-7; 11 positions agree with TRBD2. CDR1 is DFQATT, CDR2 SNEGSKA, per germline (reference sequence). With 5 bases clipped from V and 5 bases from J, the junction kept 11 bases outside the gene matches. The CDR3 covers 15 residues. The CDR3 DNA follows: TGCAGTGCTTTAATAGCGGGAGGGTCCAATCACGAGCAGTACTTC. Its translation is CSALIAGGSNHEQYF.